The 20 T cell receptor beta chains below all came from one sample that was sequenced in a study of cytomegalovirus exposure and HLA in healthy donors (dated 2017 in TCRdb). Library preparation employed the immunoSEQ multiplex PCR assay. For the multiplex PCR, a mixture combining 60 forward primers for TCR Vbeta segments and 13 reverse primers for TCR Jbeta segments was used. The source is immuneACCESS, and TCRdb retained only in-frame sequences with V and J called. Part of the clones is not carried over; for the studies checked, unresolved V genes explain less than half of this, and the remainder is unexplained. Recorded for this sample are about 200,000 clones; 9.5% to 15% of them occurred a single time. Approximately 8.4% of the sample is taken by the ten largest. The sequenced sample consisted of PBMCs. All receptors derive from a middle-aged man in good health and CMV-seropositive.

This clone was found a few times. The chain is built from TRBV5-1 and TRBJ2-5; D may be TRBD1 (5 bases). CDR3 length: 14 amino acids. With 1 base removed from V and 2 bases from J, the gap between germline ends came to 9 bases. Germline V lookup: CDR1 SGHRS, CDR2 YFSETQ. The CDR3 protein is CASSLFQGQETQYF. The CDR3 DNA sequence: TGCGCCAGCAGCTTGTTTCAGGGTCAAGAGACCCAGTACTTC. Together with reference TRBV5-1 and TRBJ2-5, the CDR3 gives the full variable domain: KAGVTQTPRYLIKTRGQQVTLSCSPISGHRSVSWYQQTPGQGLQFLFEYFSETQRNKGNFPGRFSGRQFSNSRSEMNVSTLELGDSALYLCASSLFQGQETQYFGPGTRLLVL.

This clone has only a few counts. This sequence joins TRBV19 and TRBJ1-4; D is possibly TRBD1 (6 bases). The V gene's germline CDR1 is LNHDA and CDR2 SQIVND (reference sequence). V shed 4 bases and J shed 8 bases, with 14 bases lying between them. The CDR3 extends over 14 amino acids. The CDR3 DNA follows: TGTGCCAGTAGTACACAGGGAACGAAGGAAAAACTGTTTTTT. This encodes CASSTQGTKEKLFF.

The table lists this clone with a few counts. The chain is built from TRBV10-3 and TRBJ1-2, with a weak D call TRBD1 (6 bases). Germline CDR1 is ENHRY and CDR2 is SYGVKD. V was pared by 0 bases and J by 4 bases, with 12 bases between. The CDR3 is made up of 15 amino acids. The CDR3 coding sequence is TGTGCCATCAGTGAGTCGAATACAGGGATCTATGGCTACACCTTC. Encoded protein: CAISESNTGIYGYTF.

The rearrangement joins TRBV6-6 to TRBJ2-4; 8 nucleotides align to TRBD1. This CDR3 contains 15 residues. In germline, CDR1 is MNHNY, CDR2 SVGAGI (reference sequence). V was pared by 6 bases and J by 3 bases, with 7 bases of the junction left unmatched. The CDR3 loop is CASRNGQGSKNIQYF. DNA of the CDR3: TGTGCCAGCAGAAATGGACAGGGAAGCAAAAACATTCAGTACTTC.

This chain uses TRBV18 with TRBJ2-5, with D maybe TRBD2 (6 bases). Germline-derived CDR1 and CDR2 are KGHSH and LQKENI. This CDR3 is 15 amino acids long. V dropped 6 bases and J dropped 4 bases, with 18 bases sitting between them. CDR3 nucleotide sequence: TGTGCCAGCTCCCAGAACCGGACTACTAGAGAGACCCAGTACTTC. This codes for CASSQNRTTRETQYF.

This clone was counted between two and nine times. The chain recombines TRBV5-1 with TRBJ2-5, with a possible D match to TRBD1 (6 bases). The CDR3 is 14 residues long. Germline V gene sequence: CDR1 SGHRS, CDR2 YFSETQ. The V end was cut by 5 bases, the J end by 1 base, with 12 bases between. The CDR3 spells CASSRSGAQETQYF. The CDR3 coding sequence is TGCGCCAGCAGTAGGTCAGGGGCCCAAGAGACCCAGTACTTC. The full variable domain, with the rest looked up from reference TRBV5-1 and TRBJ2-5, is KAGVTQTPRYLIKTRGQQVTLSCSPISGHRSVSWYQQTPGQGLQFLFEYFSETQRNKGNFPGRFSGRQFSNSRSEMNVSTLELGDSALYLCASSRSGAQETQYFGPGTRLLVL.

V gene TRBV5-1 combines with J gene TRBJ2-3; 7 bases match TRBD2. CDR3 size: 15 residues. The J segment lost 5 bases and the V segment lost 3 bases, leaving 9 bases of the junction unmatched. CDR1 and CDR2 (germline): SGHRS, YFSETQ. CDR3 protein: CASSSGLLQEDTQYF. The CDR3 DNA reads as TGCGCCAGCAGCTCGGGACTACTTCAAGAAGATACGCAGTATTTT.

This clone was seen only a few times. V and J are TRBV14 and TRBJ2-1, with D tentatively TRBD2 (6 bases). CDR3 size: 16 residues. Trimming left V 6 bases short and J 0 bases short, with 15 bases between. The V gene's germline CDR1 is SGHDN and CDR2 FVKESK. CDR3 amino acids: CASSSGGVSSYNEQFF. The CDR3 DNA reads as TGTGCCAGCAGTTCCGGAGGGGTGAGCTCCTACAATGAGCAGTTCTTC.

This clone was seen more than once but under ten times. The chain employs TRBV18 and TRBJ1-6, with D possibly being TRBD1 (5 bases). Germline V gives CDR1 KGHSH, CDR2 LQKENI. This CDR3 contains 15 residues. The V end was cut by 6 bases, the J end by 6 bases, with 15 bases between. The chain's CDR3 is CASSEVGTGNSPLHF. In nucleotides, the CDR3 is TGTGCCAGCTCCGAGGTGGGGACTGGTAATTCACCCCTCCACTTT.

The V and J genes are TRBV10-3 and TRBJ1-2; 9 bases agree with TRBD1. Germline-derived CDR1 and CDR2 are ENHRY and SYGVKD. The CDR3 has 13 amino acids. V gave up 5 bases and J gave up 6 bases; unmatched junction bases: 4. The CDR3 region has the DNA TGTGCCATCAGTAGGGACAGGGAAGATGGCTACACCTTC. As protein: CAISRDREDGYTF.

The chain carries TRBV7-2 and TRBJ1-2; 10 nucleotides align to TRBD1. In germline, CDR1 is SGHTA, CDR2 FQGNSA. The CDR3 length is 15 residues. V shed 2 bases, J shed 4 bases, and the junction held 4 bases outside the gene matches. CDR3 sequence reads: CASSLSGQGVYGYTF. Here the CDR3 DNA reads TGTGCCAGCAGCTTATCAGGACAGGGGGTCTATGGCTACACCTTC.

This chain links TRBV12-5 with TRBJ2-5; 11 nucleotides align to TRBD2. With 6 bases clipped from V and 4 bases from J, the junction kept 4 bases outside the gene matches. Per the germline V gene, CDR1 is LGHNT and CDR2 is FRNRAP. This CDR3 region has 14 residues. CDR3 sequence reads: CASGLAGGRETQYF. DNA of the CDR3: TGTGCTAGTGGATTAGCGGGGGGGAGAGAGACCCAGTACTTC.

The gene calls are TRBV2 and TRBJ1-1, with a weak D call TRBD1 (6 bases). The CDR3 consists of 14 residues. From germline, CDR1 is SNHLY and CDR2 FYNNEI. V lost 5 bases to trimming and J lost 1 base, with 11 bases between them. The CDR3 coding sequence is TGTGCCAGCAGTCATCCGGACAGGAACACTGAAGCTTTCTTT. Protein sequence: CASSHPDRNTEAFF.

The chain joins TRBV2 to TRBJ1-2, with 10 nucleotides matching TRBD1. The trim removed 5 bases at V and 4 bases at J, leaving 16 bases unmatched. The germline V gene encodes CDR1 SNHLY and CDR2 FYNNEI. This CDR3 spans 18 amino acids. CDR3 loop: CASSNPLAGTGAVYGYTF. The CDR3 nucleotides read TGTGCCAGCAGTAACCCACTGGCCGGGACAGGGGCGGTCTATGGCTACACCTTC.

In this sample, this clone turned up many times. The chain joins TRBV25-1 to TRBJ2-1; 8 bases align to TRBD2. Germline CDR1 is MGHDK and CDR2 is SYGVNS. The CDR3 spans 14 residues. Trimming at V came to 2 bases and at J to 8 bases, leaving 5 bases not matched to a gene. CDR3 region: CASSEGGGRDEQFF. The CDR3 DNA follows: TGTGCCAGCAGTGAAGGCGGGGGGCGGGATGAGCAGTTCTTC.

This clone showed up just a few times. The J gene is TRBJ2-1, the V gene TRBV5-1; D is perhaps TRBD2 (5 bases). Germline CDR1 SGHRS, CDR2 YFSETQ. The length of the CDR3 is 15 residues. V was shortened by 1 base and J by 5 bases, with 13 bases between the two germline ends. Written as DNA, the CDR3 is TGCGCCAGCAGCTTGATACGGTGGGAGAACAATGAGCAGTTCTTC. It specifies CASSLIRWENNEQFF. Using reference TRBV5-1 and TRBJ2-1 for the parts outside the CDR3, the full variable domain is KAGVTQTPRYLIKTRGQQVTLSCSPISGHRSVSWYQQTPGQGLQFLFEYFSETQRNKGNFPGRFSGRQFSNSRSEMNVSTLELGDSALYLCASSLIRWENNEQFFGPGTRLTVL.

The CDR3 protein is CASRSTPERDTQYF. CDR3 nucleotide sequence: TGCGCCAGCAGATCCACGCCGGAGCGGGATACGCAGTATTTT. V gene TRBV5-1 combines with J gene TRBJ2-3; D may be TRBD2 (5 bases). This CDR3 is 14 amino acids long. Germline values: CDR1 SGHRS, CDR2 YFSETQ. V lost 5 bases, J lost 6 bases, and 16 bases lay in between.

The genes are TRBV6-1 and TRBJ1-2; D is unresolved. Germline values: CDR1 MNHNS, CDR2 SASEGT. CDR3 length: 14 amino acids. Deletions cut 5 bases from V and 4 bases from J, with 14 bases between. The CDR3 loop reads CASSIRLASYGYTF. The CDR3 DNA reads TGTGCCAGCAGTATCCGATTGGCCTCCTATGGCTACACCTTC.

This clone was seen a few times. The chain combines TRBV30 with TRBJ1-1; D uncertain. This CDR3 is built from 12 residues. CDR1 GTSNPN and CDR2 SVGIG come from the germline V gene (reference sequence). The CDR3: CARRLPGTEAFF. CDR3 nucleotides: TGTGCTAGAAGACTGCCTGGCACTGAAGCTTTCTTT.

This clone has more than one count but fewer than ten. The rearrangement uses TRBV9 and TRBJ2-5, with 7 bases matching TRBD1. The CDR3 length is 14 residues. In germline, CDR1 is SGDLS, CDR2 YYNGEE. The V and J ends lost 2 bases and 5 bases, in that order; junction bases with no gene match: 6. CDR3 DNA: TGTGCCAGCAGCGTCTCCGGGACAGAGGAGACCCAGTACTTC. This gives the protein CASSVSGTEETQYF.